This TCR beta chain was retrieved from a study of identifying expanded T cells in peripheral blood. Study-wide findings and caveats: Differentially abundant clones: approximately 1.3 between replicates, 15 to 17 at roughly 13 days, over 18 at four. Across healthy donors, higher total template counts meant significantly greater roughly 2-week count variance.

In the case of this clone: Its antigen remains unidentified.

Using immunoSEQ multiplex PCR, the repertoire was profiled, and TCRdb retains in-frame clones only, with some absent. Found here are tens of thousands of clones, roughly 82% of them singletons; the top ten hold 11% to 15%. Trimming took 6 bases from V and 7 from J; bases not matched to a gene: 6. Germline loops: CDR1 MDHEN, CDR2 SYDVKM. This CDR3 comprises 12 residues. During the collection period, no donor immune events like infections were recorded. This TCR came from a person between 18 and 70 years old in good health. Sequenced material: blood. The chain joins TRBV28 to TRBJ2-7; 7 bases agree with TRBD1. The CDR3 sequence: CASSQTGTEQYV. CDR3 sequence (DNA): TGTGCCAGCAGCCAGACAGGGACAGAGCAGTACGTC.